A selection of T cell receptor beta chains follows, all from one sample in a study of blood T cell repertoires in COVID-19. Assay used: immunoSEQ multiplex PCR; TCRdb lists only in-frame clones, some missing. The sample contains around 150,000 clones, around four fifths of which appear only once. Material: PBMCs or T cells enriched from blood (not recorded which). Receptors were obtained from a man between 65 and 85 years old who had been exposed to COVID-19. The CDR3 runs from the conserved cysteine through the conserved F or W. The order of the fields is J gene, D gene, V gene, clone size, CDR3 protein, CDR3 DNA. D genes are given only for firm matches. Only part of the rows carry a size: once, few, many, or a class if the clone is expanded.

j_gene: TRBJ2-7
d_gene: .
v_gene: TRBV9
abundance: .
CDR3aa: CASSAWDNPTYEQYF
CDR3nt: TGTGCCAGCAGCGCCTGGGACAATCCGACCTACGAGCAGTACTTC

j_gene: TRBJ1-4
d_gene: TRBD1
v_gene: TRBV7-8
abundance: .
CDR3aa: CASSPRQGGVATNEKLFF
CDR3nt: TGTGCCAGCAGCCCGCGACAGGGGGGAGTGGCAACTAATGAAAAACTGTTTTTT

j_gene: TRBJ1-2
d_gene: .
v_gene: TRBV28
abundance: few
CDR3aa: CASSPRGGPWGYTF
CDR3nt: TGTGCCAGCAGCCCCCGGGGGGGCCCCTGGGGCTACACCTTC

j_gene: TRBJ1-6
d_gene: .
v_gene: TRBV4-1
abundance: .
CDR3aa: CASSQVTLGRGDSPLHF
CDR3nt: TGCGCCAGCAGCCAAGTAACTCTCGGCAGGGGAGATTCACCCCTCCACTTT

j_gene: TRBJ2-3
d_gene: TRBD1
v_gene: TRBV14
abundance: once
CDR3aa: CASSPWTGVTDTQYF
CDR3nt: TGTGCCAGCAGCCCGTGGACAGGGGTGACAGATACGCAGTATTTT

j_gene: TRBJ2-5
d_gene: .
v_gene: TRBV28
abundance: .
CDR3aa: CASNGQPQETQYF
CDR3nt: TGTGCCAGCAATGGACAACCCCAAGAGACCCAGTACTTC

j_gene: TRBJ1-2
d_gene: TRBD1
v_gene: TRBV2
abundance: .
CDR3aa: CASRGTGAYGYTF
CDR3nt: TGTGCCAGCAGGGGGACAGGGGCCTATGGCTACACCTTC

j_gene: TRBJ1-3
d_gene: TRBD1
v_gene: TRBV30
abundance: .
CDR3aa: CAWSPTTGGRGRNTIYF
CDR3nt: TGTGCCTGGAGCCCAACGACAGGGGGCCGAGGCAGAAACACCATATATTTT

j_gene: TRBJ2-2
d_gene: TRBD1
v_gene: TRBV2
abundance: few
CDR3aa: CASSRDRANTGELFF
CDR3nt: TGTGCCAGCAGCCGAGACAGGGCCAACACCGGGGAGCTGTTTTTT

j_gene: TRBJ2-5
d_gene: .
v_gene: TRBV2
abundance: .
CDR3aa: CASTIDSKETQYF
CDR3nt: TGTGCCAGCACCATTGACTCGAAAGAGACCCAGTACTTC

j_gene: TRBJ2-7
d_gene: TRBD2
v_gene: TRBV14
abundance: .
CDR3aa: CASSQDTRSGYEQYF
CDR3nt: TGTGCCAGCAGCCAAGATACGCGTAGCGGGTACGAGCAGTACTTC

j_gene: TRBJ1-5
d_gene: TRBD1
v_gene: TRBV6-1
abundance: .
CDR3aa: CASSEGQGGYNQPQHF
CDR3nt: TGTGCCAGCAGTGAGGGACAGGGAGGATACAATCAGCCCCAGCATTTT

j_gene: TRBJ2-1
d_gene: .
v_gene: TRBV15
abundance: .
CDR3aa: CATSRDLAAYNEQFF
CDR3nt: TGTGCCACCAGCAGAGATTTGGCAGCGTACAATGAGCAGTTCTTC

j_gene: TRBJ1-3
d_gene: .
v_gene: TRBV3-1/TRBV3-2
abundance: .
CDR3aa: CASSQTVGGNTIYF
CDR3nt: TGTGCCAGCAGCCAGACCGTAGGCGGGAACACCATATATTTT

j_gene: TRBJ1-1
d_gene: .
v_gene: TRBV9
abundance: .
CDR3aa: CASSVEGARDTEAFF
CDR3nt: TGTGCCAGCAGCGTAGAAGGGGCTAGGGACACTGAAGCTTTCTTT

j_gene: TRBJ1-2
d_gene: .
v_gene: TRBV7-2
abundance: once
CDR3aa: CASSLGVSNYGYTF
CDR3nt: TGTGCCAGCAGCCTCGGAGTTTCTAACTATGGCTACACCTTC

j_gene: TRBJ1-3
d_gene: .
v_gene: TRBV25-1
abundance: .
CDR3aa: CASSDYFSGNTIYF
CDR3nt: TGTGCCAGCAGTGACTACTTCTCTGGAAACACCATATATTTT

j_gene: TRBJ1-2
d_gene: TRBD1
v_gene: TRBV19
abundance: .
CDR3aa: CASSTTGTAIYGYTF
CDR3nt: TGTGCCAGTAGTACCACCGGGACAGCGATCTATGGCTACACCTTC

j_gene: TRBJ1-2
d_gene: .
v_gene: TRBV27
abundance: .
CDR3aa: CASSERANYGYTF
CDR3nt: TGTGCCAGCAGCGAGAGGGCAAACTATGGCTACACCTTC

j_gene: TRBJ1-2
d_gene: .
v_gene: TRBV5-6
abundance: .
CDR3aa: CASSLRSSYGYTF
CDR3nt: TGTGCCAGCAGCTTGAGGAGTTCCTATGGCTACACCTTC

j_gene: TRBJ2-4
d_gene: .
v_gene: TRBV5-8
abundance: .
CDR3aa: CASSLGGVGKNIQYF
CDR3nt: TGTGCCAGCAGCTTGGGGGGGGTTGGAAAAAACATTCAGTACTTC

j_gene: TRBJ1-2
d_gene: .
v_gene: TRBV27
abundance: few
CDR3aa: CATMGGEGRNGYTF
CDR3nt: TGTGCCACCATGGGGGGGGAAGGGAGAAATGGCTACACCTTC

j_gene: TRBJ1-1
d_gene: .
v_gene: TRBV9
abundance: .
CDR3aa: CASSKGGTTTAPFF
CDR3nt: TGTGCCAGCAGCAAGGGGGGGACAACAACCGCACCTTTCTTT

j_gene: TRBJ2-7
d_gene: TRBD2
v_gene: TRBV5-1
abundance: .
CDR3aa: CASSLPSAGGFSYEQYF
CDR3nt: TGCGCCAGCAGCTTACCTTCCGCGGGAGGGTTCTCCTACGAGCAGTACTTC

j_gene: TRBJ2-1
d_gene: .
v_gene: TRBV6-6
abundance: .
CDR3aa: CASKSSGTYNEQFF
CDR3nt: TGTGCCAGCAAAAGTAGCGGTACCTACAATGAGCAGTTCTTC

j_gene: TRBJ1-5
d_gene: TRBD1
v_gene: TRBV19
abundance: .
CDR3aa: CASGTGLSFGNQPQHF
CDR3nt: TGTGCCAGCGGGACAGGGCTTAGCTTTGGAAATCAGCCCCAGCATTTT

j_gene: TRBJ2-7
d_gene: TRBD2
v_gene: TRBV27
abundance: .
CDR3aa: CASSAGLAGGSSYEQYF
CDR3nt: TGTGCCAGCAGTGCGGGACTAGCGGGAGGGAGCTCCTACGAGCAGTACTTC

j_gene: TRBJ1-2
d_gene: .
v_gene: TRBV27
abundance: .
CDR3aa: CASSNRAWGYTF
CDR3nt: TGTGCCAGCAGTAACAGGGCATGGGGCTACACCTTC

j_gene: TRBJ2-1
d_gene: .
v_gene: TRBV10-3
abundance: .
CDR3aa: CAISGPRGISYNEQFF
CDR3nt: TGTGCCATCAGTGGCCCAAGGGGGATCTCCTACAATGAGCAGTTCTTC

j_gene: TRBJ1-2
d_gene: .
v_gene: TRBV6-2/TRBV6-3
abundance: .
CDR3aa: CASSYSPSYGYTF
CDR3nt: TGTGCCAGCAGTTACTCCCCATCCTATGGCTACACCTTC

j_gene: TRBJ2-1
d_gene: TRBD2
v_gene: TRBV5-4
abundance: .
CDR3aa: CASSLRGSGPYNEQFF
CDR3nt: TGTGCCAGCAGCTTGCGGGGTAGCGGGCCCTACAATGAGCAGTTCTTC

j_gene: TRBJ2-7
d_gene: TRBD2
v_gene: TRBV5-1
abundance: .
CDR3aa: CASSLTSGSGYEQYF
CDR3nt: TGCGCCAGCAGCCTGACTAGCGGGAGTGGCTACGAGCAGTACTTC

j_gene: TRBJ2-1
d_gene: .
v_gene: TRBV7-6
abundance: .
CDR3aa: CASSLYGGQSSYNEQFF
CDR3nt: TGTGCCAGCAGCTTGTACGGCGGGCAGAGCTCCTACAATGAGCAGTTCTTC

j_gene: TRBJ2-1
d_gene: TRBD2
v_gene: TRBV6-5
abundance: .
CDR3aa: CASRLTSGSYNEQFF
CDR3nt: TGTGCCAGCAGGCTGACTAGCGGATCCTACAATGAGCAGTTCTTC

j_gene: TRBJ2-2
d_gene: .
v_gene: TRBV19
abundance: .
CDR3aa: CASRAPRFYTGELFF
CDR3nt: TGTGCCAGTAGGGCCCCCAGGTTCTACACCGGGGAGCTGTTTTTT

j_gene: TRBJ1-2
d_gene: TRBD1
v_gene: TRBV6-5
abundance: .
CDR3aa: CASRTGQGYGYTF
CDR3nt: TGTGCCAGCAGAACGGGACAGGGCTATGGCTACACCTTC

j_gene: TRBJ1-2
d_gene: TRBD1
v_gene: TRBV11-2
abundance: .
CDR3aa: CASSGGQGDWDGYTF
CDR3nt: TGTGCCAGCAGCGGAGGACAGGGGGATTGGGATGGCTACACCTTC

j_gene: TRBJ2-1
d_gene: TRBD2
v_gene: TRBV19
abundance: many
CDR3aa: CASGTNSWVEQFF
CDR3nt: TGTGCCAGTGGGACTAACTCCTGGGTTGAGCAGTTCTTC

j_gene: TRBJ2-2
d_gene: TRBD2
v_gene: TRBV5-8
abundance: .
CDR3aa: CASSLAEGLANTGELFF
CDR3nt: TGTGCCAGCAGCCTCGCGGAGGGACTAGCAAACACCGGGGAGCTGTTTTTT

j_gene: TRBJ1-2
d_gene: .
v_gene: TRBV28
abundance: few
CDR3aa: CASSLGGGTFGGYTF
CDR3nt: TGTGCCAGCAGTTTAGGCGGCGGTACGTTCGGTGGCTACACCTTC

j_gene: TRBJ1-1
d_gene: TRBD1
v_gene: TRBV19
abundance: .
CDR3aa: CASSGQVGTEAFF
CDR3nt: TGTGCCAGTAGCGGACAGGTGGGCACTGAAGCTTTCTTT

j_gene: TRBJ2-2
d_gene: TRBD1
v_gene: TRBV3-1/TRBV3-2
abundance: .
CDR3aa: CASSQVGTGAEGELFF
CDR3nt: TGTGCCAGCAGCCAAGTGGGGACAGGAGCTGAAGGGGAGCTGTTTTTT

j_gene: TRBJ2-3
d_gene: .
v_gene: TRBV6-4
abundance: few
CDR3aa: CASSVAGATDTQYF
CDR3nt: TGTGCCAGCAGTGTAGCAGGGGCTACAGATACGCAGTATTTT

j_gene: TRBJ2-1
d_gene: TRBD1
v_gene: TRBV7-2
abundance: .
CDR3aa: CASSFLAGTGYNEQFF
CDR3nt: TGTGCCAGCAGCTTTTTAGCCGGGACAGGGTACAATGAGCAGTTCTTC

j_gene: TRBJ1-1
d_gene: .
v_gene: TRBV19
abundance: .
CDR3aa: CASSSQLNTEAFF
CDR3nt: TGTGCCAGTAGTAGCCAGTTGAACACTGAAGCTTTCTTT

j_gene: TRBJ2-1
d_gene: .
v_gene: TRBV28
abundance: .
CDR3aa: CASSFSLPKGNEQFF
CDR3nt: TGTGCCAGCAGTTTCTCCCTTCCTAAGGGGAATGAGCAGTTCTTC

j_gene: TRBJ2-7
d_gene: .
v_gene: TRBV5-1
abundance: once
CDR3aa: CASSLADTSYEQYF
CDR3nt: TGCGCCAGCAGCTTGGCCGACACTAGCTACGAGCAGTACTTC